Below are 15 T cell receptor beta chains sequenced from a single sample in a study of human CD8 memory T cell subsets. A UMI-labeled 5' RACE approach was the method that produced the TCR beta libraries. TCRdb re-called the 5' RACE reads; one entry per CDR3 protein, DNA not given. Here the sample table reports around 4,000 distinct CDR3 sequences. The material sequenced was CD8+ T cells from PBMCs. The receptor set was obtained from a human donor in good health.

V and J are TRBV20-1 and TRBJ1-1; TCRdb picks TRBD1, but there is no DNA to check that call. CDR1 and CDR2 (germline): DFQATT, SNEGSKA (reference sequence). This CDR3 is 13 amino acids long. CDR3 region: CSARERGETEAFF.

The chain joins TRBV6-2 or TRBV6-3 to TRBJ1-6; the TCRdb call, TRBD1, lacks DNA for checking. This CDR3 has 14 amino acids. Germline V lookup: CDR1 MNHEY, CDR2 SVGEGT. The CDR3 is CASTGDGDNSPLHF.

This clonotype is labeled large based on frequency. J is TRBJ2-1 and V is TRBV7-2; the D call from TCRdb, TRBD2, cannot be confirmed without DNA. This CDR3 comprises 15 residues. Germline CDR1 and CDR2: SGHTA and FQGNSA. CDR3: CASSFGSGAYNEQFF.

Measured by frequency, this clonotype is medium-sized (0.01 to 0.1%). The rearrangement joins TRBV27 to TRBJ1-5. Germline V lookup: CDR1 MNHEY, CDR2 SMNVEV (reference sequence). This CDR3 is 15 amino acids long. The CDR3 protein is CASSLSGGGDQPQHF.

The CDR3 sequence is CSARDSPYNEQFF. The V gene is TRBV20-1, the J gene TRBJ2-1. Per the germline V gene, CDR1 is DFQATT and CDR2 is SNEGSKA (reference sequence). The CDR3 totals 13 residues.

The chain uses TRBV7-8 and TRBJ2-5; as DNA is missing, the TRBD2 call by TCRdb cannot be tested. Per germline, CDR1 SGHVS and CDR2 FQNEAQ. The CDR3 is 15 residues long. CDR3 sequence reads: CASSLQRGGRETQYF. Combining the CDR3 with reference TRBV7-8 and TRBJ2-5 gives the whole variable domain GAGVSQSPRYKVAKRGQDVALRCDPISGHVSLFWYQQALGQGPEFLTYFQNEAQLDKSGLPSDRFFAERPEGSVSTLKIQRTQQEDSAVYLCASSLQRGGRETQYFGPGTRLLVL.

V is TRBV2 and J is TRBJ2-5; TCRdb calls TRBD1, which cannot be checked without DNA. Germline CDR1 SNHLY, CDR2 FYNNEI. The CDR3 extends over 17 amino acids. CDR3: CASSEIGPVGGQETQYF.

This rearrangement joins TRBV10-2 to TRBJ2-1; TCRdb returns TRBD2, unconfirmable since there is no DNA. Germline V lookup: CDR1 WSHSY, CDR2 SAAADI. This CDR3 comprises 15 residues. CDR3 region: CASSRTSGGAGEQFF.

The V and J genes are TRBV28 and TRBJ2-2; TCRdb calls TRBD1, which cannot be checked without DNA. Germline assignment: CDR1 MDHEN and CDR2 SYDVKM. The CDR3 consists of 15 residues. The CDR3 loop reads CASTTGVTDTGELFF.

CDR3: CATSVSGGAADTQYF. The rearrangement links TRBV15 to TRBJ2-3; TCRdb gives TRBD2 as the D gene, but with no DNA this cannot be confirmed. The V gene's germline CDR1 is LNHNV and CDR2 YYDKDF (reference sequence). The CDR3 is made up of 15 amino acids.

The chain employs TRBV20-1 and TRBJ2-1; checking the TCRdb D call of TRBD1 is not possible without DNA. The CDR3 contains 12 residues. CDR1 is DFQATT and CDR2 is SNEGSKA in the germline V gene (reference sequence). The CDR3 loop reads CSARVREAEQFF.

The rearrangement links TRBV20-1 to TRBJ2-5; TCRdb reports TRBD2, a call that lacks DNA to check it against. The CDR3 is made up of 15 amino acids. The germline V gene has CDR1 DFQATT and CDR2 SNEGSKA (reference sequence). The CDR3 protein is CSARGLAGESETQYF.

CDR3 amino acids: CASSIIQYNEQFF. The rearrangement joins TRBV19 to TRBJ2-1. The CDR3 contains 13 residues. Per the germline V gene, CDR1 is LNHDA and CDR2 is SQIVND (reference sequence).

The chain uses TRBV12-3 or TRBV12-4 and TRBJ1-1; no DNA is available, so the TRBD1 call from TCRdb remains unchecked. The CDR3 loop spans 18 amino acids. The CDR3 protein is CASSHPGGQGALNTEAFF.

The chain uses TRBV15 and TRBJ2-6; the TCRdb D gene call, TRBD2, has no DNA to confirm it. The CDR3 covers 15 residues. Germline assignment: CDR1 LNHNV and CDR2 YYDKDF (reference sequence). CDR3 sequence: CATSRVRAGANVLTF. The full variable domain, its missing parts supplied by reference TRBV15 and TRBJ2-6, is DAMVIQNPRYQVTQFGKPVTLSCSQTLNHNVMYWYQQKSSQAPKLLFHYYDKDFNNEADTPDNFQSRRPNTSFCFLDIRSPGLGDTAMYLCATSRVRAGANVLTFGAGSRLTVL.